This T cell receptor beta chain was captured in a study of control samples from healthy donors and cancer patients (dated by TCRdb to the early 2020s). Receptor libraries were prepared by the immunoSEQ multiplex PCR assay. TCRdb limited this immuneACCESS table to in-frame rearrangements with V and J called. A share of clones is missing; checked studies link under half to unresolved V genes, and the rest is unexplained. Counted in this sample were roughly 100,000 clones; around 88% of them appeared once. Of the sample, less than 15% falls within the top ten clones. The CDR3 goes from the cysteine to the phenylalanine over 15 residues. The CDR3 DNA has 45 bases and is translated from base 1. Clipping removes 4 bases from V and 2 bases from J, with 7 as the unmatched junction base count. As regards this clone: It lacks a known antigen. No per-base quality is available; no much larger clone lies one base away.

What was sequenced was blood. The TCR sequence derives from a man aged 25 to 45 in good health. The chain uses TRBV23-1 and TRBJ1-1; the central 7 bases match TRBD1. TRBV23-1 is labeled an ORF, and its function is uncertain. The CDR3 here reads CASSPRQGLNTEAFF. In nucleotide form, the sequence is TGCGCCAGCAGTCCTAGACAGGGACTAAACACTGAAGCTTTCTTT.